This TCR beta chain was retrieved from a study of tumor-infiltrating lymphocytes in localized non-small cell lung cancer. The overall study: Several tumor histologies, both smoking statuses, and some post-neoadjuvant chemotherapy samples were included.

Profiling relied on immunoSEQ multiplex PCR, and the TCRdb table lists in-frame clones only, not all of them. The sample has around 6,500 clones, about 77% seen once. Findings of the study overall: IM1 and IM2 tumors showed no difference in T-cell fraction.

The length of the CDR3 is 11 residues. Germline V gives CDR1 ENHRY, CDR2 SYGVKD. This clone was counted between two and nine times. What it binds is not known. The germline gene is not matched at one end of the junction; a read error may be the cause. The V gene is TRBV10-3, the J gene TRBJ1-2; perhaps TRBD1 as D (5 bases). The sample taken for sequencing was lung tumor tissue. This TCR was sampled from a human donor with non-small cell lung cancer. In DNA form, the CDR3 reads TGTGCCATCAGTGAAGGGTGGTACAGGTTGTTC. Translated, it gives CAISEGWYRLF.